This T cell receptor (beta chain) was profiled in a study of blood T cells in healthy people across ages (dated by TCRdb to the mid-2010s). Background on the whole study: Template switching captured roughly one uniquely barcoded TCR beta cDNA molecule per two T cells in model experiments. Using deep sequencing normalized with unique cDNA molecular identifiers, the study measured how TCR beta repertoire diversity changes with age. The donors were split into four age groups: young (average around 15 years), middle-aged (39), aged (more than 55) and long-lived (about 82). For two donors (one aged 18 to 29 and one aged 80 or older), the study analyzed two additional independent replicas of 1 million unique cDNA reads from the same blood draw. To avoid experimental bias, donors of different ages were randomly spread across the sequencing lanes. General conclusions and limits of the study: Donor CMV infection status was unknown, potentially confounding age-related changes in expanded clonotypes. Observed TCR beta diversity correlated strongly with the percentage of naive T cells measured by flow cytometry. Observed TCR beta diversity per million T cells fell roughly linearly with age, and a significant reduction was already apparent by age roughly 40. Because profiling used bulk unsorted PBMCs, naive and antigen-experienced compartments could not be compared conclusively. Compared with the aged group, the long-lived group had more naive CD4+ T cells, fewer expanded clones and increased TCR diversity, suggesting age selection. Estimates of total diversity based on one million sequenced T cells were considered lower bounds and underestimates.

As regards this clonotype: The target of this receptor is not known. Base quality data are lacking; no much larger clone is found one base away.

The donors were 40 or so Caucasian individuals from Russia, aged roughly 6 to 95 years, who were systemically healthy. Around 10 milliliters of peripheral blood were drawn from each donor into EDTA-treated Vacutainer tubes. Ficoll-Paque density-gradient centrifugation was used to isolate PBMCs, with at least 6 million per sample. Total RNA, at least 6 micrograms per sample, was extracted from PBMCs with Trizol reagent. The percentages of naive CD45RAhigh/CD27high T cells were determined by flow cytometry on a PBMC aliquot from every donor. The CDR3 holds 13 amino acids from the cysteine to the phenylalanine. The entry retains the CDR3 DNA only, 39 bases that are in frame from base 1. Relative to germline, V is missing 5 bases and J is missing 6 bases, with 5 bases of the junction outside any gene match. CDR1 and CDR2 (SGHTA, FQGTGA) derive from the germline V gene. Library preparation was by 5' RACE. The sample was run on an Illumina HiSeq 2500. A second about 7 to 12 cycle PCR used a sample-barcoded 5' primer and a J-beta primer mix. A template-switch 5' adaptor carrying 12 random nucleotides introduced a unique molecular identifier onto each TCR beta cDNA molecule. At least 3 million CDR3-containing paired-end reads were obtained from each sample. All of the RNA was converted into first-strand cDNA using the Mint cDNA synthesis kit, with a TRBC-specific oligonucleotide serving as the primer. After uracil-DNA glycosylase treatment, a first 18-cycle PCR used universal primers M1SS and BC2_uni_R on all cDNA. The published analysis was carried out like this. Each sample was normalized by randomly selecting 1 million high-quality reads, each carrying a distinct molecular identifier. Reads with shared molecular identifiers were discarded instead of being binned into consensus sequences. MiTCR, with a Q25 quality threshold and the strictest error-elimination algorithm, was used for CDR3 identification, clonotype clustering and error correction. Lower-bound total TCR beta diversity was estimated with a nonparametric unseen species model using Euler transformation. TCRdb passed the public sequencing reads through fastp at Q25 and MiXCR, retaining productive beta sequences. Rows with a matching CDR3 protein are joined into one entry that keeps the most common DNA and genes. TCRdb's processing, not the authors', yielded these V and J calls. Here the sample has more than 500,000 distinct CDR3 sequences; 25% to 30% occur a single time. Approximately 18% of the sample is taken by the ten largest.

The receptor comes from a woman in her seventies in good health. Sequenced sample: blood. The sequence links TRBV7-3 to TRBJ1-2, and TRBD1 aligns with 8 junction nucleotides. This receptor has the CDR3 CASSDRGVNGYTF. The nucleotides are TGTGCCAGCAGCGACAGGGGAGTGAATGGCTACACCTTC.